This T cell receptor beta chain was identified in a study of OX40 agonist ivuxolimab in advanced cancers. Overall study context: Among those enrolled, mean age was about 60 years (range about 20 to 79) and approximately 80% were male.

Autoimmune disease history or systemic immunosuppression meant exclusion. TCRdb keeps only in-frame clones here, not all; method: immunoSEQ multiplex PCR. The sample contains about 68,000 clones, 70% to 85% of which appear only once. CDR1 and CDR2 (germline): ENHRY, SYGVKD. The CDR3 consists of 13 residues. The V end was cut by 6 bases, the J end by 3 bases, with 12 bases between. This sequence originates from an adult with an advanced solid tumor such as melanoma, head and neck, liver or kidney cancer. The sample in question was CD4+ or CD8+ T cells sorted from blood, obtained in a trial of the OX40 agonist ivuxolimab. J is TRBJ2-7 and V is TRBV10-3; D possibly corresponds to TRBD1 (5 bases). The CDR3 sequence is CAIRDYDSYEQYF. The CDR3 DNA is TGTGCCATCAGGGATTACGACAGCTACGAGCAGTACTTC.